This T cell receptor (beta chain) was observed in a study of early T cells in non-severe SARS-CoV-2 infection. The CDR3 totals 15 residues. V lost 5 bases, J lost 8 bases, and 9 bases stayed unmatched. The germline V gene encodes CDR1 SGHTA and CDR2 FQGNSA. This clonotype was observed many times. TCRdb processed the 5' RACE reads anew with MiXCR; each CDR3 protein has one entry. The table records roughly 62,000 distinct CDR3 sequences, 6% to 8.5% of them present only once. This receptor was identified in an adult who was a healthcare worker with PCR-confirmed SARS-CoV-2 infection or an uninfected control (not recorded which). Specimen: whole blood. This chain uses TRBV7-2 with TRBJ2-1; 10 nucleotides align to TRBD2. The DNA for the CDR3 is TGTGCCAGCAGCCTAGGGGCTAGCGGGAGTTATGAGCAGTTCTTC. This gives the protein CASSLGASGSYEQFF.